This TCR beta chain was profiled in a study of regulatory T cells in long-lasting Graves disease. General study results and limits: Favored usage of TRBV28, TRBJ1-2 and TRBJ2-5 was recorded in persistent disease. In persistent patients, shared public clonotypes (about 2,800) outnumbered those in new patients (around 1,000).

The CDR3 covers 17 residues. The V gene's germline CDR1 is MNHEY and CDR2 SVGAGI. In the case of this clonotype: What it binds is not known. This may arise from a read error, as a much more abundant clone is one base away.

As to time point: persistent/refractory GD, antithyroid drugs over 5 years with positive TRAb. PBMC RNA was the source of the TCR library. Investigators report Graves' disease was diagnosed under American Thyroid Association guidelines. Arm-PCR of CDR3 regions with iRepertoire HTBI primers generated TCR beta libraries. TCRdb recomputed calls from the multiplex PCR reads with MiXCR, one row per CDR3 protein. This repertoire shows about 460,000 distinct CDR3 sequences, under 25% found once; its top ten account for about 12%. This TCR came from a female donor with Graves disease. The chain recombines TRBV6-5 with TRBJ2-6; D might be TRBD1 or TRBD2, each matching 5 bases. The starting material was peripheral blood mononuclear cells (PBMCs), obtained when the disease was refractory, from a patient treated with antithyroid drugs. CDR3 amino acids: CASCYSGRISGANVLTF. The CDR3 DNA sequence: TGTGCCAGCTGTTACTCGGGACGGATCTCTGGGGCCAACGTCCTGACTTTC.